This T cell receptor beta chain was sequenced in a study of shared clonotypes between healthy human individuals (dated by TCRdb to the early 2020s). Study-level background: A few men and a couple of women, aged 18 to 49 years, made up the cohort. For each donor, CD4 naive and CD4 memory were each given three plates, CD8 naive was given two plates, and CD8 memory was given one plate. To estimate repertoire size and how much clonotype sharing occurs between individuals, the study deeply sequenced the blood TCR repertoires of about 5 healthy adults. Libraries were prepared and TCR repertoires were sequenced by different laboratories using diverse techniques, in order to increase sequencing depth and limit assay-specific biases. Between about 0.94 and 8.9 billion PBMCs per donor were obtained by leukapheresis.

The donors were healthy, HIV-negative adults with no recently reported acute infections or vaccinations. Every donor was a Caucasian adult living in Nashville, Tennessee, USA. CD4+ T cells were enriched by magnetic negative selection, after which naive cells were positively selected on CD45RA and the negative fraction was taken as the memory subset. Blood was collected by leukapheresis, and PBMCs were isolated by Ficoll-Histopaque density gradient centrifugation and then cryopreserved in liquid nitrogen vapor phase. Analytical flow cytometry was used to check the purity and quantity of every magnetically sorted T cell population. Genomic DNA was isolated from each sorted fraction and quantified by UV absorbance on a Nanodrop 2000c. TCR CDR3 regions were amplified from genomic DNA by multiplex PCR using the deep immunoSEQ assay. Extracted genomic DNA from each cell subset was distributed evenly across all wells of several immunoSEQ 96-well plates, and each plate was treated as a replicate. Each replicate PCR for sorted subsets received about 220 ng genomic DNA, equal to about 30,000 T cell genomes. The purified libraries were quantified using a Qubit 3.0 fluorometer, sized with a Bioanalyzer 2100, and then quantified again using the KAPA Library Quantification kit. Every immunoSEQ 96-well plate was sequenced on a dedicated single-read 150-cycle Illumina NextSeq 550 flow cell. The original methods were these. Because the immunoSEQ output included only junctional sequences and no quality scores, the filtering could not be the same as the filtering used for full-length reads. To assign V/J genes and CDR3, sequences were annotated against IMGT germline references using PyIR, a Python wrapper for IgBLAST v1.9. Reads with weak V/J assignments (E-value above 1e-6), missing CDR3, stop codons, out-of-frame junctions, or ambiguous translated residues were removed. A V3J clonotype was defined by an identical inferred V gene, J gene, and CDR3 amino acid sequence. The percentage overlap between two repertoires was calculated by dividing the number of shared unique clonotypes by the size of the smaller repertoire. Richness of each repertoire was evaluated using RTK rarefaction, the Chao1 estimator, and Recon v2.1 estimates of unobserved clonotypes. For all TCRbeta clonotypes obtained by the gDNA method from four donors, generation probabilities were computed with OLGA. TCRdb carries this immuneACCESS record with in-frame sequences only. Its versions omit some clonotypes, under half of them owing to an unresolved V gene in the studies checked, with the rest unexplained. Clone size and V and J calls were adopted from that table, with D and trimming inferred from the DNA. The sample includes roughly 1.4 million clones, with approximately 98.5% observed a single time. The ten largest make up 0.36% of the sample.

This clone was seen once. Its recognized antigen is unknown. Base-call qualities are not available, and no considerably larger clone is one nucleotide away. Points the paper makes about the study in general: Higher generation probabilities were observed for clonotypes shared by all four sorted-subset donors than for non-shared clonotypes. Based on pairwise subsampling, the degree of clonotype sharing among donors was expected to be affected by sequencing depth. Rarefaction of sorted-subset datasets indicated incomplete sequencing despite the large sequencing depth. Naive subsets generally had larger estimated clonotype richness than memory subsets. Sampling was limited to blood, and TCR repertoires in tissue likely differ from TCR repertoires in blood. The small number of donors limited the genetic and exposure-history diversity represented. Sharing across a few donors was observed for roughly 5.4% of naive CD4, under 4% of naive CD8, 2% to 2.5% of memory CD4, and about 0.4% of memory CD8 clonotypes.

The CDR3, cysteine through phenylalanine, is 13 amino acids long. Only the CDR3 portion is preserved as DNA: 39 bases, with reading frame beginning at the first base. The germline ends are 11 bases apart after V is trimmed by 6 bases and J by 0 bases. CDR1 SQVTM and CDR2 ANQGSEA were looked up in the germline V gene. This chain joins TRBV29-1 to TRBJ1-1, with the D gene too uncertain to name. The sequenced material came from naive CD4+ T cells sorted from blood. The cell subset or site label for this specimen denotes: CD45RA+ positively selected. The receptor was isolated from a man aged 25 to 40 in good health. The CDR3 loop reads CSVWTGLNTEAFF. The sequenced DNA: TGCAGCGTCTGGACGGGTTTGAACACTGAAGCTTTCTTT.